A single T cell receptor (beta chain) is shown here with its context. This record belongs to a study of beta chain features in type 1 diabetes. This CDR3 contains 14 residues. Germline CDR1 is SNHLY and CDR2 is FYNNEI. V lost 3 bases, J lost 2 bases, and 4 bases stayed unmatched. Investigators reverse transcribed all isolated RNA, so they sequenced expressed TCRB transcripts. TCRdb keeps only in-frame clones here, not all; method: immunoSEQ multiplex PCR. Among tens of thousands of clones, about a third were seen once, and the ten largest hold 0.4% to 0.55%. This chain links TRBV2 with TRBJ2-7; 7 positions agree with TRBD2. This receptor was taken from a woman between 18 and 29 years old in good health. Sequenced sample: stem cell memory CD4+ T cells from blood. CDR3 region: CASSEASGAYEQYF. CDR3 nucleotide sequence: TGTGCCAGCAGTGAGGCCAGCGGGGCCTACGAGCAGTACTTC.